Below, 3 T cell receptor beta chains from the same sample are listed, as sequenced in a study of cytomegalovirus exposure and HLA in healthy donors. Method: immunoSEQ multiplex PCR; TCRdb's copy keeps in-frame clones and lacks some. Seen here are some 110,000 clones, roughly 88% observed once, and the top ten hold under 5%. The specimen sequenced was PBMCs. Every receptor here comes from a young man in good health and CMV-seronegative.

This clone has only one observation. CDR3 sequence: CASSLRRTSGLGERETQYF. For the CDR3, the DNA is TGTGCCAGCAGCTTAAGAAGGACTAGCGGGCTTGGGGAGAGAGAGACCCAGTACTTC. The chain links TRBV11-2 to TRBJ2-5, with 11 positions matching TRBD2. The CDR3 loop spans 19 amino acids. J was trimmed by 4 bases and V by 2 bases; bases with no gene match: 15. Looked up from germline, CDR1 is SGHAT and CDR2 is FQNNGV.

V is TRBV7-9 and J is TRBJ2-7; 8 nucleotides align to TRBD2. V shed 5 bases, J shed 0 bases, and the junction held 9 bases outside the gene matches. The CDR3 is 16 amino acids. CDR1 and CDR2 from the germline V gene are SEHNR and FQNEAQ (reference sequence). This CDR3 is CASSPDGRGVSYEQYF. The DNA for the CDR3 is TGTGCCAGCAGCCCGGACGGGCGGGGGGTCTCCTACGAGCAGTACTTC.

The J gene is TRBJ1-5, the V gene TRBV10-3, with D perhaps TRBD1 (6 bases). The CDR3 covers 16 residues. Trimming pared 3 bases from V and 2 bases from J, leaving 14 bases between. The V gene's germline CDR1 is ENHRY and CDR2 SYGVKD. In DNA, the CDR3 is TGTGCCATCAGTGAATGGTTAGGGGGTGGCAATCAGCCCCAGCATTTT. Amino acids: CAISEWLGGGNQPQHF.